Here is one TCR beta chain with its context. No antigen is known for it. This specimen belongs to a study of CD8+ T cells in alopecia areata. Study-level points and caveats: Mice showed TCR sharing more clearly than patients did, possibly owing to HLA. Scalp samples also yield sequences of resident alphabeta T cells from normal skin.

It was from alopecia areata patients that lesional scalp punch biopsies and peripheral blood were collected. PBMCs were stained for CD3, CD4 and CD8, and CD4+ and CD8+ T cells were sorted. It was cDNA, reverse transcribed from extracted RNA, that served as the sequencing template. Repertoires were generated with immunoSEQ multiplex PCR, while TCRdb's copy carries only in-frame clones and drops some. The sample includes 100,000 to 150,000 clones, around 48% seen only once; the top ten take approximately 10%. The receptor was derived from a human donor with alopecia areata. The specimen was NKG2D-low CD8+ T cells sorted from blood.

This chain's CDR3 is CSVEWQGTYEQYF. The DNA for the CDR3 is TGCAGCGTTGAGTGGCAGGGGACTTACGAGCAGTACTTC. This chain joins TRBV29-1 and TRBJ2-7, with D perhaps given as TRBD1 or TRBD2 (6 bases each). The germline CDR1 and CDR2 sequences are SQVTM and ANQGSEA. Trimming left V 3 bases short and J 4 bases short, with 13 bases between. The CDR3 sequence is 13 residues long.